The sequence of this T cell receptor beta chain was determined in a study of blood T cells in healthy people across ages. The use of a sample-barcoded 5' primer and a J-beta primer mix characterized a second PCR of about 7 to 12 cycles. TCRdb re-called the 5' RACE reads with MiXCR, one entry per CDR3 protein. This sample carries 1.5 million to 2 million distinct CDR3 sequences, just under 50% of them seen once, and the ten largest clones take approximately 2.1%. The sequence was collected from a woman between 35 and 50 years old in good health. The specimen sequenced was blood.

CDR3 DNA: TGCGCCAGCAGCCAGGGCGTCGGAACTCCTGAAGCTTTCTTT. Protein sequence: CASSQGVGTPEAFF. The V gene is TRBV4-3, the J gene TRBJ1-1, with D unclear. Deletions cut 3 bases from V and 6 bases from J, with 14 bases between. From germline, CDR1 is LGHNA and CDR2 YSLEER. The CDR3 is made up of 14 amino acids.